The clone carrying this TCR beta chain showed up just a few times. Its cognate antigen is unknown. Profiling relied on immunoSEQ multiplex PCR, and the TCRdb table lists in-frame clones only, not all of them. The data hold around 4,100 clones, with more than 60% observed a single time. These data come from a study of CD8 T cell repertoires and HIV-1 epitope variants. Background on the study: Controls were a CMV, EBV and flu pool, Ebola AY9, and no peptide.

The CDR3 length is 13 residues. Trimming took off 2 bases at V and 8 bases at J, with 8 bases between the two ends. Per the germline V gene, CDR1 is SGHRS and CDR2 is YFSETQ. The TCR originated in a male donor with HIV. Sequenced input: cultured CD8+ T cells derived from PBMCs. The chain uses TRBV5-1 and TRBJ1-6; D not resolved. This CDR3 reads CASSFSADSPLHF. The CDR3 DNA reads as TGCGCCAGCAGCTTTTCAGCGGATTCACCCCTCCACTTT. The whole variable domain, filled in from reference TRBV5-1 and TRBJ1-6, reads KAGVTQTPRYLIKTRGQQVTLSCSPISGHRSVSWYQQTPGQGLQFLFEYFSETQRNKGNFPGRFSGRQFSNSRSEMNVSTLELGDSALYLCASSFSADSPLHFGNGTRLTVT.